This T cell receptor (beta chain) emerged from a study of blood T cells in healthy people across ages (dated by TCRdb to the mid-2010s). In the study overall: In model experiments, roughly one uniquely barcoded TCR beta cDNA molecule per two T cells was captured by template switching. Age-related changes in TCR beta repertoire diversity were measured in the study by deep sequencing normalized with unique cDNA molecular identifiers. Two additional independent replicas of 1 million unique cDNA reads from the same blood draw were analyzed for two donors (one aged 18 to 30 and one aged 80 or older). To avoid experimental bias, donors of different ages were randomly spread across the sequencing lanes. Four age groups were formed from the donors: young (average roughly 16 years), middle-aged (approximately 39), aged (under 70) and long-lived (about 80).

The library relied on 5' RACE. Sequencing was performed on an Illumina HiSeq 2500. A second PCR of roughly 6 to 11 cycles was run with a J-beta primer mix and a sample-barcoded 5' primer. Each TCR beta cDNA molecule received a unique molecular identifier from a template-switch 5' adaptor carrying 12 random nucleotides. Each sample yielded at least 3 million CDR3-containing paired-end reads. First-strand cDNA was synthesized from all RNA with the Mint cDNA synthesis kit, primed by a TRBC-specific oligonucleotide. After uracil-DNA glycosylase treatment, a first 18-cycle PCR used universal primers M1SS and BC2_uni_R on all cDNA. The original pipeline was this. For normalization, 1 million high-quality reads, each with a distinct molecular identifier, were randomly selected from each sample. Reads with shared molecular identifiers were discarded instead of being binned into consensus sequences. MiTCR, with a Q25 quality threshold and the strictest error-elimination algorithm, was used for CDR3 identification, clonotype clustering and error correction. A nonparametric unseen species model with Euler transformation was used to estimate lower-bound total TCR beta diversity. TCRdb reran the public reads through fastp at Q25 and MiXCR, keeping productive beta chains. Rows are unified per CDR3 protein, each entry keeping the most common DNA and genes. TCRdb's processing, not the authors', yielded these V and J calls. This sample gives approximately 790,000 distinct CDR3 sequences in total; under 80% of them show up just once. 28% of the sample is taken by the ten largest.

Relative to germline, V is 6 bases shorter and J is 5 bases shorter, with 18 bases between their ends. The germline V gene specifies MNHEY as CDR1 and SVGAGI as CDR2. From cysteine to phenylalanine, the CDR3 is 15 amino acids long. Left in the record is the CDR3 DNA by itself, 45 bases read in frame from the first base. On this clonotype itself: Its antigen is not yet known. Base qualities were left out, and no much larger clone turns up one base away.

Overall study results and their limits: Estimates of total diversity from one million sequenced T cells were regarded as lower bounds and underestimates. Observed TCR beta diversity per million T cells fell roughly linearly with age, and a significant reduction was already apparent by age approximately 41. The long-lived group showed more naive CD4+ T cells, fewer expanded clones and increased TCR diversity than the aged group, suggesting age selection. There was a strong correlation between observed TCR beta diversity and the percentage of naive T cells measured by flow cytometry. Donor CMV infection status was unknown, potentially confounding age-related changes in expanded clonotypes. Because profiling used bulk unsorted PBMCs, naive and antigen-experienced compartments could not be compared conclusively.

The roughly 39 donors, aged about 6 to 95 years, were systemically healthy Caucasian individuals from Russia. Each donor gave about 9.7 milliliters of peripheral blood, drawn into EDTA-treated Vacutainer tubes. Ficoll-Paque density-gradient centrifugation was used to isolate PBMCs, with at least 6.5 million per sample. Total RNA, at least 5 micrograms per sample, was extracted from PBMCs with Trizol reagent. The percentages of naive CD45RAhigh/CD27high T cells were determined by flow cytometry on a PBMC aliquot from every donor. This TCR came from a young man in good health. The sequenced sample was blood. The chain is encoded by TRBV6-5 joined to TRBJ2-3, and perhaps TRBD1 as D gene, on 7 matching bases. The CDR3 protein is CASSRGAPPQDTQYF. In nucleotide form, the sequence is TGTGCCAGCAGCAGGGGGGCACCCCCCCAAGATACGCAGTATTTT.